This TCR beta chain comes out of a study of blood T cell repertoires in COVID-19. Study-level information: Samples representing acute and convalescent COVID-19 were sourced from the United States, Italy and Spain. T cells, B-cell-depleted T cells, or PBMCs supplied cDNA or gDNA.

As originally analysed: Quantification of nucleated cells was approximated via reference gene primer amplification. Data came from immunoSEQ multiplex PCR; TCRdb stores just in-frame clones and leaves some out. The D gene and trimming were derived from the DNA, and the V and J assignments and clone size from that table. The sample lists roughly 290,000 clones; 75% to 95% were seen once. This clone appeared a few times. Enrolled during active infection, Seattle patients were then followed longitudinally. The CDR3 has 15 amino acids. Trimming removed 0 bases at V and 4 bases at J, with 10 bases between. Germline loops: CDR1 SGHTA, CDR2 FQGNSA.

This chain uses TRBV7-2 with TRBJ2-1; D may be TRBD2 (5 bases). The receptor comes from a woman aged 25 to 39 with COVID-19, enrolled during active disease. Sample: peripheral blood. In DNA, the CDR3 is TGTGCCAGCAGCTTAGCGGGAGACCCTTACAATGAGCAGTTCTTC. Its translation: CASSLAGDPYNEQFF. The complete variable domain, with remaining parts taken from reference TRBV7-2 and TRBJ2-1, reads GAGVSQSPSNKVTEKGKDVELRCDPISGHTALYWYRQSLGQGLEFLIYFQGNSAPDKSGLPSDRFSAERTGGSVSTLTIQRTQQEDSAVYLCASSLAGDPYNEQFFGPGTRLTVL.